One and the same sample provided the 17 T cell receptor beta chains below, sequenced in a study of pediatric ulcerative colitis. One to two pinch biopsies were taken from the rectum during colonoscopy. This table comes from immunoSEQ multiplex PCR, and its TCRdb copy is limited to in-frame clones, with some not included. The table includes 35,000 to 45,000 clones, roughly 70% detected once. Sequencing was performed on gut tissue. These receptors came from a boy between 10 and 17 years old with severe ulcerative colitis.

The chain employs TRBV6-1 and TRBJ1-2; 11 bases are a match to TRBD1. Trimming cost V 6 bases and J 2 bases; bases outside gene matches: 5. CDR1 and CDR2 (germline): MNHNS, SASEGT. CDR3 length equals 15 residues. As DNA, the CDR3 is TGTGCCAGCAGGGCCGGGACAGGGGGGAACTATGGCTACACCTTC. Its protein product is CASRAGTGGNYGYTF.

This clone appeared a single time. The genes are TRBV6-6 and TRBJ1-2; no definite D call. Trimming removed 1 base from V and 2 bases from J, with 8 bases in between. Germline assignment: CDR1 MNHNY and CDR2 SVGAGI (reference sequence). The CDR3 is made up of 14 amino acids. In DNA, the CDR3 is TGTGCCAGCAGTTACTTTAGTCAGAACTATGGCTACACCTTC. This sequence encodes CASSYFSQNYGYTF.

The chain couples TRBV30 to TRBJ1-5; D unclear. The CDR3 runs 13 residues. Trimming took 2 bases from V and 1 from J, leaving 6 bases between them. Germline-derived CDR1 and CDR2 are GTSNPN and SVGIG (reference sequence). CDR3 sequence reads: CAWSSASNQPQHF. The CDR3 nucleotides are TGTGCCTGGAGTTCGGCAAGCAATCAGCCCCAGCATTTT.

The rearrangement links TRBV5-4 to TRBJ1-3; D unresolved. Trimming left V 1 base short and J 0 bases short, with 8 bases between. The CDR3 contains 15 residues. Germline V gene data show CDR1 as SGHNT and CDR2 as YYREEE (reference sequence). The CDR3 spells CASSLRSSSGNTIYF. CDR3 DNA sequence: TGTGCCAGCAGCTTGAGGTCCTCCTCTGGAAACACCATATATTTT.

In its sample, this clone was seen a few times. This chain connects TRBV5-6 to TRBJ2-5, with D tentatively TRBD2 (6 bases). V lost 3 bases to trimming and J lost 3 bases, with 15 bases between them. The V gene's germline CDR1 is SGHDT and CDR2 YYEEEE. The CDR3 is 15 amino acids. This CDR3 is CASSYQGLIKETQYF. CDR3 nucleotide sequence: TGTGCCAGCAGCTACCAGGGACTGATTAAAGAGACCCAGTACTTC.

This chain links TRBV6-1 with TRBJ1-1; D remains ambiguous. There are 15 residues in the CDR3. Trimming took off 2 bases at V and 1 base at J, with 11 bases between the two ends. The germline V gene encodes CDR1 MNHNS and CDR2 SASEGT. CDR3 sequence: CASSEKVSANTEAFF. CDR3 sequence (DNA): TGTGCCAGCAGTGAAAAAGTCTCAGCGAACACTGAAGCTTTCTTT.

V gene TRBV2 combines with J gene TRBJ1-2; D unclear. V lost 5 bases and J 8 bases, leaving 6 bases between the germline ends. This CDR3 contains 10 residues. Germline CDR1 and CDR2: SNHLY and FYNNEI. DNA for the CDR3: TGTGCCAGCAGTACGGAAGGCTACACCTTC. Residues: CASSTEGYTF.

The chain joins TRBV7-6 to TRBJ1-3, with 7 positions matching TRBD1. V was pared by 3 bases and J by 2 bases, with 19 bases of the junction left unmatched. The germline V gene has CDR1 SGHVS and CDR2 FNYEAQ. The CDR3 sequence is 20 residues long. DNA for the CDR3: TGTGCCAGCAGCTTGGAGGGGGCAACCCCCATGCTCCGGGCTGGAAACACCATATATTTT. Its translation is CASSLEGATPMLRAGNTIYF.

The chain combines TRBV7-9 with TRBJ2-2, with a tentative D call TRBD1 (7 bases). Trimming removed 3 bases at V and 6 bases at J, with 11 bases between. The length of the CDR3 is 14 residues. Germline CDR1 reads SEHNR; CDR2 reads FQNEAQ (reference sequence). The CDR3 sequence is CASSFQGEAGELFF. CDR3 sequence (DNA): TGTGCCAGCAGCTTTCAGGGGGAGGCCGGGGAGCTGTTTTTT.

Comment on this clone: This likely comes from a read error, as the CDR3 has no conserved phenylalanine or tryptophan at its end. The gene calls are TRBV18 and TRBJ1-6, with 7 positions matching TRBD1. This CDR3 has 14 amino acids. Germline values: CDR1 KGHSH, CDR2 LQKENI. After removal of 4 bases from V and 9 bases from J, the junction contained 6 bases not matched to a gene. Here the CDR3 reads CASSQSRDSSPLHL. The CDR3 DNA follows: TGTGCCAGCTCACAATCCCGGGACAGTTCACCCCTCCACCTT.

The chain is built from TRBV2 and TRBJ2-7; perhaps TRBD1 as D (6 bases). The CDR3 contains 13 residues. Germline assignment: CDR1 SNHLY and CDR2 FYNNEI. V lost 7 bases and J 2 bases, leaving 12 bases between the germline ends. DNA for the CDR3: TGTGCCAGCAATGGGGACATAACCTACGAGCAGTACTTC. Its translation is CASNGDITYEQYF.

Only one count was recorded for this clone. CDR3 nucleotide sequence: TGTGCCAGCAGGCAGGGTAACGAAAAACTGTTTTTT. It specifies CASRQGNEKLFF. This chain uses TRBV6-1 with TRBJ1-4; D possibly corresponds to TRBD1 (5 bases). The germline gives CDR1 MNHNS, CDR2 SASEGT. The CDR3 has 12 amino acids. Trimming stripped 6 bases from V and 8 bases from J, with 10 bases between.

The V gene is TRBV6-5, the J gene TRBJ1-1; D gene unclear. The CDR3 contains 14 residues. V was pared by 0 bases and J by 6 bases, with 11 bases between. The germline CDR1 and CDR2 sequences are MNHEY and SVGAGI. CDR3 protein: CASSYSTRRAEAFF. In DNA form, the CDR3 reads TGTGCCAGCAGTTACTCGACTAGGAGGGCTGAAGCTTTCTTT.

This clone showed up just a few times. This chain links TRBV5-1 with TRBJ2-5; 8 nucleotides match TRBD1. This CDR3 has 15 amino acids. Trimming cost V 0 bases and J 4 bases; bases outside gene matches: 5. Germline-derived CDR1 and CDR2 are SGHRS and YFSETQ. Here the CDR3 DNA reads TGCGCCAGCAGCTTGGCAGGGGGCTCGGGAGAGACCCAGTACTTC. Translation: CASSLAGGSGETQYF.

This chain connects TRBV9 to TRBJ1-1; D is uncertain. Germline V gene lookup returns CDR1 SGDLS and CDR2 YYNGEE. Trimming left V 3 bases short and J 4 bases short, with 10 bases between. The CDR3 has 13 amino acids. CDR3 DNA: TGTGCCAGCAGCGGTTCAATGAGCACTGAAGCTTTCTTT. Protein product: CASSGSMSTEAFF.

The chain has TRBV5-1 and TRBJ1-2; 7 positions match TRBD1. Per germline, CDR1 SGHRS and CDR2 YFSETQ. CDR3 length equals 15 residues. J was trimmed by 3 bases and V by 0 bases; bases with no gene match: 5. CDR3 residues: CASSLGTGSYYGYTF. CDR3 DNA: TGCGCCAGCAGCTTGGGGACAGGCAGCTACTATGGCTACACCTTC.

A few counts support this clone. The chain joins TRBV2 to TRBJ2-2, with 8 bases that match TRBD2. Germline loops: CDR1 SNHLY, CDR2 FYNNEI. The CDR3 loop spans 14 amino acids. J gave up 3 bases and V 11 bases, and 8 bases lay outside the gene matches. CDR3 nucleotide sequence: TGTGCCGGCCACCCCGGGGGGGACACCGGGGAGCTGTTTTTT. Its protein product is CAGHPGGDTGELFF.